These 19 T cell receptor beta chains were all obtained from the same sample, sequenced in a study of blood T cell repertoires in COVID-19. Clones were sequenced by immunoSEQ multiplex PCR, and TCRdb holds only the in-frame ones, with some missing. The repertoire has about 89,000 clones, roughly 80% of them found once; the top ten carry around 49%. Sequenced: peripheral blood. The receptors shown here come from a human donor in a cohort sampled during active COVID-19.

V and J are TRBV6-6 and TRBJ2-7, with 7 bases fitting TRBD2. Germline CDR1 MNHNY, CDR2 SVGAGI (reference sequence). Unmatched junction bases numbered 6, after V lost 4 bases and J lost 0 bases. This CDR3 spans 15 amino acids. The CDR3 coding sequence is TGTGCCAGCAGTTGGGGGGGTTCAAGCTCCTACGAGCAGTACTTC. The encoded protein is CASSWGGSSSYEQYF.

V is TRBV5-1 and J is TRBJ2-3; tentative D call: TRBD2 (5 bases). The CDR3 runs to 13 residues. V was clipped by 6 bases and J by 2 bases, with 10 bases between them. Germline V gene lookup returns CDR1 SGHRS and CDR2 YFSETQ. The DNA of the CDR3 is TGCGCCAGCAAGAGCGGAGTCACAGATACGCAGTATTTT. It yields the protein CASKSGVTDTQYF.

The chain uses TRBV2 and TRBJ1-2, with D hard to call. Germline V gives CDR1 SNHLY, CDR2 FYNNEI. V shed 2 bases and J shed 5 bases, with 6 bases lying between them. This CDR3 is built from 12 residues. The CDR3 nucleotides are TGTGCCAGCAGTGAAAGTCGGTATGGCTACACCTTC. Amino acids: CASSESRYGYTF.

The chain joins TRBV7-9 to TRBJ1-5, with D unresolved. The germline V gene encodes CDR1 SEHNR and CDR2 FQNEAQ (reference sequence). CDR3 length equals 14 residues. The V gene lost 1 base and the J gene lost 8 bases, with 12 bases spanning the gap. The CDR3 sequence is CASSLGGSPEPQHF. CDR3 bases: TGTGCCAGCAGCTTAGGCGGCAGCCCGGAGCCCCAGCATTTT.

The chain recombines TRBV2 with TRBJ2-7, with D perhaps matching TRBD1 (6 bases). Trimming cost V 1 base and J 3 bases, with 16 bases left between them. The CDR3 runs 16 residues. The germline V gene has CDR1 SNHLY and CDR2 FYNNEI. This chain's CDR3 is CASSEEGDGYLYEQYF. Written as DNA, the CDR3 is TGTGCCAGCAGTGAAGAGGGGGACGGCTACCTCTACGAGCAGTACTTC. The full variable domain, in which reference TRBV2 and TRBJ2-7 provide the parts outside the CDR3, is EPEVTQTPSHQVTQMGQEVILRCVPISNHLYFYWYRQILGQKVEFLVSFYNNEISEKSEIFDDQFSVERPDGSNFTLKIRSTKLEDSAMYFCASSEEGDGYLYEQYFGPGTRLTVT.

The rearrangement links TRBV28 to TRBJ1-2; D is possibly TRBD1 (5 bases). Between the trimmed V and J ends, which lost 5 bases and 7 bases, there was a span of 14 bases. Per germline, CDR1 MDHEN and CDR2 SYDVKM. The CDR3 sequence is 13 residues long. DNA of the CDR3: TGTGCCAGCAGTGTCAGGGTTCCGGGTGGCTACACCTTC. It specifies CASSVRVPGGYTF.

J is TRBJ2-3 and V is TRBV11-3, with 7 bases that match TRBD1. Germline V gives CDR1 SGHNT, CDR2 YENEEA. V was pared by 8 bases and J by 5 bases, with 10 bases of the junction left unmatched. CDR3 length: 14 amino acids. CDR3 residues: CASGEGGIRDTQYF. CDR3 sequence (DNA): TGTGCCAGCGGCGAAGGGGGCATCCGAGATACGCAGTATTTT.

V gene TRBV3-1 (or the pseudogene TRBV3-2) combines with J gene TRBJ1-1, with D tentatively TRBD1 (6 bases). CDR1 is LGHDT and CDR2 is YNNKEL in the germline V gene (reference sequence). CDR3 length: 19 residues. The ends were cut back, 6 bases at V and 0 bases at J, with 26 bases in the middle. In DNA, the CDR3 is TGTGCCAGCAGTTTACCAGACAGGTCCCGGGAATCTGTGAACACTGAAGCTTTCTTT. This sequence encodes CASSLPDRSRESVNTEAFF.

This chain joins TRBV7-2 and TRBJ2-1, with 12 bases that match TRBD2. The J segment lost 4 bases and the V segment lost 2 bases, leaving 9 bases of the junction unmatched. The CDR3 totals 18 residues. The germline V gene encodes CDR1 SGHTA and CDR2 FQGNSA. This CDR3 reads CASSLTPATSGGYNEQFF. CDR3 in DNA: TGTGCCAGCAGCTTAACTCCCGCGACTAGCGGGGGATACAATGAGCAGTTCTTC.

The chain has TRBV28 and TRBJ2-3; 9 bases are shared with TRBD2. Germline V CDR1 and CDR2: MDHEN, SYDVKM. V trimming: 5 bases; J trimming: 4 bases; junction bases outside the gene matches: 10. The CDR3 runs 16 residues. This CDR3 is CASSALGGRAPDTQYF. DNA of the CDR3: TGTGCCAGCAGTGCCCTAGGCGGGAGGGCACCAGATACGCAGTATTTT.

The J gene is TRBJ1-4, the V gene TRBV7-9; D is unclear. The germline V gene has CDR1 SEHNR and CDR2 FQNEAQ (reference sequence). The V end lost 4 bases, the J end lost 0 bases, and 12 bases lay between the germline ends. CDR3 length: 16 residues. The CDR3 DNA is TGTGCCAGCAGCTCAACAGAGACAACAACTAATGAAAAACTGTTTTTT. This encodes CASSSTETTTNEKLFF. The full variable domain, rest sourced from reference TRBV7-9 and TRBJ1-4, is DTGVSQNPRHKITKRGQNVTFRCDPISEHNRLYWYRQTLGQGPEFLTYFQNEAQLEKSRLLSDRFSAERPKGSFSTLEIQRTEQGDSAMYLCASSSTETTTNEKLFFGSGTQLSVL.

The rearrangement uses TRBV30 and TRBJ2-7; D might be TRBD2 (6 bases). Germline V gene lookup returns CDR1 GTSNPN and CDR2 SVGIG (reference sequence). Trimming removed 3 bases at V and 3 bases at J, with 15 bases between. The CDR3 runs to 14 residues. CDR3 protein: CAWSHGGADYEQYF. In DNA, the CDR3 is TGTGCCTGGAGCCACGGAGGGGCAGACTACGAGCAGTACTTC.

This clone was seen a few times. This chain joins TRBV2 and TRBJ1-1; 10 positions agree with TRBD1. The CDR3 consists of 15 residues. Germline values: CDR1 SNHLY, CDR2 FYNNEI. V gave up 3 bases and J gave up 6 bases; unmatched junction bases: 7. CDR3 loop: CASSDQTGGKAEAFF. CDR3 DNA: TGTGCCAGCAGTGACCAGACAGGGGGCAAGGCTGAAGCTTTCTTT.

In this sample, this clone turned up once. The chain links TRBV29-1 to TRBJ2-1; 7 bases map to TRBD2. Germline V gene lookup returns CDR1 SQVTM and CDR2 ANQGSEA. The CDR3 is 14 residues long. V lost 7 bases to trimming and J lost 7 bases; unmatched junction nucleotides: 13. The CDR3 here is CSAAGLVSGNEQFF. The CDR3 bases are TGCAGCGCCGCCGGACTAGTTTCGGGGAATGAGCAGTTCTTC.

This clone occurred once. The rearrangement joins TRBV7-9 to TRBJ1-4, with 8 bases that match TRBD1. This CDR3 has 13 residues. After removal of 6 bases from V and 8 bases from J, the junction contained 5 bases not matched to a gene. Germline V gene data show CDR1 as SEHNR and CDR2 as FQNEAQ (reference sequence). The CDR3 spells CASRGQGLEKLFF. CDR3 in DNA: TGTGCCAGCAGAGGACAGGGTTTAGAAAAACTGTTTTTT. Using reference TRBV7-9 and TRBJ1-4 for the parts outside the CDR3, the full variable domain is DTGVSQNPRHKITKRGQNVTFRCDPISEHNRLYWYRQTLGQGPEFLTYFQNEAQLEKSRLLSDRFSAERPKGSFSTLEIQRTEQGDSAMYLCASRGQGLEKLFFGSGTQLSVL.

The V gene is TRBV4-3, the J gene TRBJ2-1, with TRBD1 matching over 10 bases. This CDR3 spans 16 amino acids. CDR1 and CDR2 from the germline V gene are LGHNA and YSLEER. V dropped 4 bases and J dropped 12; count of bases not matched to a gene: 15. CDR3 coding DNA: TGCGCCAGCAGCCGATCCGGGACAGGGGCACAGCTGGTGCAGTTCTTC. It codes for CASSRSGTGAQLVQFF.

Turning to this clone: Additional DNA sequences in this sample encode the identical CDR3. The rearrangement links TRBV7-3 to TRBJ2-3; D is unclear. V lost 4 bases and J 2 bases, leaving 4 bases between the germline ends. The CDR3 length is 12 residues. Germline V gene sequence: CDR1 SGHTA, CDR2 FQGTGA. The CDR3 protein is CASSSNTDTQYF. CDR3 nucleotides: TGTGCCAGCAGCTCCAACACAGATACGCAGTATTTT.

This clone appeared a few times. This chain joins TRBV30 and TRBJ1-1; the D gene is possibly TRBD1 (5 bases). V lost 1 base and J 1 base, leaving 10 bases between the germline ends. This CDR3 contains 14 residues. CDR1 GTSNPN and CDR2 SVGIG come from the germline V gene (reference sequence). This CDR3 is CAWSEAGKNTEAFF. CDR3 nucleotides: TGTGCCTGGAGTGAGGCAGGGAAGAACACTGAAGCTTTCTTT.

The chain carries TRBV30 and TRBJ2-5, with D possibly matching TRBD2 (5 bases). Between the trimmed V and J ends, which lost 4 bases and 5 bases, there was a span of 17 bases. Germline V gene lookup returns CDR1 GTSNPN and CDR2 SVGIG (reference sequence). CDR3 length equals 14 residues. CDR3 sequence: CAWKGSDLLETQYF. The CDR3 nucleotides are TGTGCCTGGAAGGGTAGCGACCTGTTGGAGACCCAGTACTTC.